The 5 T cell receptor beta chains below all came from one sample that was sequenced in a study of PD-1 blockade in classical Hodgkin lymphoma. Time point described: cycle 4 day 1 (C4D1), after five to seven weeks of nivolumab. After autologous stem cell transplantation all patients relapsed, and prior brentuximab vedotin exposure differed between cohorts. Method: immunoSEQ multiplex PCR; TCRdb's copy keeps in-frame clones and lacks some. The sample holds over 70,000 clones, about nine tenths seen once. The material sequenced was peripheral blood mononuclear cells (PBMCs), taken before the fourth cycle of nivolumab. Receptors originate from a human donor with classical Hodgkin lymphoma.

This clone was observed a single time. V is TRBV7-9 and J is TRBJ2-7; D unclear. The CDR3 totals 12 residues. Germline V lookup: CDR1 SEHNR, CDR2 FQNEAQ (reference sequence). V dropped 7 bases and J dropped 6 bases, with 13 bases sitting between them. The CDR3 sequence: CASTPGSGEQYF. CDR3 DNA: TGTGCCAGCACCCCGGGCTCGGGCGAGCAGTACTTC.

This clone came up once. V and J are TRBV29-1 and TRBJ1-1; 9 bases map to TRBD1. The CDR3 spans 14 residues. Germline V lookup: CDR1 SQVTM, CDR2 ANQGSEA. Trimming at V came to 6 bases and at J to 8 bases, leaving 13 bases not matched to a gene. CDR3 nucleotides: TGCAGCGTCGAGGGATACAGGGGGCGTTTCGAAGCTTTCTTT. Encoded protein: CSVEGYRGRFEAFF.

The rearrangement joins TRBV11-1 to TRBJ2-2; possible D gene TRBD2, 5 bases. Trimming pared 3 bases from V and 4 bases from J, leaving 9 bases between. This CDR3 is built from 14 residues. CDR1 and CDR2 from the germline V gene are SGHAT and FQDESV (reference sequence). In DNA, the CDR3 is TGTGCCAGCAGCTTCCATGCGGGCACCGGGGAGCTGTTTTTT. Protein product: CASSFHAGTGELFF.

The chain employs TRBV19 and TRBJ1-5; D ambiguous. This CDR3 has 17 amino acids. Trimming left V 3 bases short and J 2 bases short, with 17 bases between. CDR1 LNHDA and CDR2 SQIVND come from the germline V gene (reference sequence). CDR3 protein: CASSIKTKTKGNQPQHF. Here the CDR3 DNA reads TGTGCCAGTAGTATCAAAACTAAAACGAAGGGCAATCAGCCCCAGCATTTT.

The rearrangement joins TRBV9 to TRBJ1-1; weak D call: TRBD1 (5 bases). The CDR3 runs 14 residues. V gave up 4 bases and J gave up 1 base, with 11 bases separating them. Germline CDR1 is SGDLS and CDR2 is YYNGEE. CDR3 sequence reads: CASSLGASNTEAFF. The DNA of the CDR3 is TGTGCCAGCAGCCTAGGGGCCTCGAACACTGAAGCTTTCTTT. Complete variable domain (other parts from reference TRBV9 and TRBJ1-1): DSGVTQTPKHLITATGQRVTLRCSPRSGDLSVYWYQQSLDQGLQFLIQYYNGEERAKGNILERFSAQQFPDLHSELNLSSLELGDSALYFCASSLGASNTEAFFGQGTRLTVV.